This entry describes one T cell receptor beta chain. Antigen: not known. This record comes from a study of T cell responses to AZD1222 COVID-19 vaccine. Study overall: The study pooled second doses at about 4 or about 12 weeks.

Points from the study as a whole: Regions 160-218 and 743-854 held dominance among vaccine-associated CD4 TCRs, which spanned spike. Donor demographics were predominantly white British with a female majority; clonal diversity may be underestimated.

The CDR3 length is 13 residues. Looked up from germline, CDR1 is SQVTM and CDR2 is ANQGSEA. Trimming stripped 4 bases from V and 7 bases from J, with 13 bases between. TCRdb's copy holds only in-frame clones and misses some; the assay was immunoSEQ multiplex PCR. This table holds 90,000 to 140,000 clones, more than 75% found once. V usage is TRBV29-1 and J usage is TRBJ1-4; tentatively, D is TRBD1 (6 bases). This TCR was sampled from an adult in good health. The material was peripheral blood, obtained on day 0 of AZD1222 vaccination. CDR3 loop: CSVVVTGSEKLFF. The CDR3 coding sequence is TGCAGCGTTGTTGTTACAGGGAGTGAAAAACTGTTTTTT.